This T cell receptor (beta chain) appears in the sequencing data of a study of cytomegalovirus exposure and HLA in healthy donors. As to this clone: No antigen is known for it.

The study's findings and limits: Three chains linked to CMV were shown in vitro to be specific for CMV antigens. The study designated roughly 150 TCR beta chains cytomegalovirus-associated. The finding came from a later analysis; first-cohort TCR clusters tended to co-occur in the approximately 120 validation repertoires.

Libraries were prepared by immunoSEQ multiplex PCR; TCRdb keeps only in-frame clonotypes and omits some of them. The table records about 260,000 clones, 80% to 95% of them present only once. It was the roughly 130-subject validation cohort, separate from the approximately 670-subject first cohort, to which the donors belonged. This CDR3 contains 14 residues. Germline CDR1 reads ENHRY; CDR2 reads SYGVKD. J gave up 8 bases and V 3 bases, and 6 bases lay outside the gene matches. The rearrangement links TRBV10-3 to TRBJ2-1; 8 bases align to TRBD2. The sequence derives from a woman aged 25-40 years in good health and CMV-seronegative. Sequenced input: PBMCs. CDR3 protein: CAISDPGLVDEQFF. The CDR3 bases are TGTGCCATCAGTGACCCGGGACTAGTAGATGAGCAGTTCTTC.